Listed here is a single TCR beta chain. This entry belongs to a study of molecular identifiers for immune sequencing clone quantification. From the PCR reads, TCRdb called clonotypes with MiXCR, one entry per CDR3 protein. The table records 85,000 to 120,000 distinct CDR3 sequences, under 40% of them present only once. V gave up 4 bases and J gave up 2 bases, with 29 bases separating them. Germline lookup yields CDR1 SGHKS and CDR2 YYEKEE (reference sequence). The CDR3 is 20 amino acids. The rearrangement links TRBV5-5 to TRBJ2-3; D possibly corresponds to TRBD2 (6 bases). This clonotype was sampled from a human donor in good health. Some libraries in this study had Jurkat cell RNA spiked in. The sequenced sample consisted of naive CD8+ T cells from blood, with Jurkat cell RNA spiked in. Subset defined: FACS-sorted CD8+CD4-CCR7+CD45RA+ naive T cells. CDR3 sequence reads: CASSPLGQRGLHLNTDTQYF. Here the CDR3 DNA reads TGTGCCAGCAGCCCTCTTGGGCAGAGGGGACTCCACCTAAACACAGATACGCAGTATTTT.